Following are 24 T cell receptor beta chains from one sample sequenced in a study of vaccination and CD4 T cells after COVID-19. These receptors have no identified antigens. The treatment denotes: roughly nine-day PBMC culture with coronavirus spike peptide pools or control peptides (ViraFEST assay). At the Johns Hopkins FTIC core, DNA taken from cultured CD4+ T cells was sequenced by way of the Oncomine TCR Beta short-read assay. A single record per CDR3 protein comes from TCRdb applying MiXCR to the PCR reads. The sample lists about 21,000 distinct CDR3 sequences, approximately 40% occurring once. The specimen comprised CD4+ T cells from blood, cultured in vitro, sampled after SARS-CoV-2 vaccination. These receptors were collected from a human donor who had recovered from COVID-19.

The genes are TRBV7-9 and TRBJ2-1; 10 bases align to TRBD1. The V segment lost 5 bases and the J segment 3 bases; nucleotides outside the gene matches: 7. The length of the CDR3 is 16 residues. Germline V lookup: CDR1 SEHNR, CDR2 FQNEAQ (reference sequence). CDR3 sequence (DNA): TGTGCCAGCAGCCCGCGGACAGGGGGGTTCTACAATGAGCAGTTCTTC. This sequence encodes CASSPRTGGFYNEQFF.

Details on this clonotype: One end of the junction varies from germline; a read error may be responsible. This chain connects TRBV6-1 to TRBJ1-5, with no clear D. CDR3 length: 18 residues. Germline V gene data show CDR1 as MNHNS and CDR2 as SASEGT. DNA of the CDR3: TGTGCCAGCAGTGGACGCTTGGGAAGGGCCATTAGCAATCGGCCCCAGCATTTT. Translated, it gives CASSGRLGRAISNRPQHF.

The V call is TRBV2, the J call TRBJ2-1; no firm D call. V was shortened by 6 bases and J by 1 base, with 13 bases between the two germline ends. In germline, CDR1 is SNHLY, CDR2 FYNNEI. The CDR3 spans 15 residues. CDR3: CASRGARLSYNEQFF. In nucleotides, the CDR3 is TGTGCCAGCAGGGGCGCACGGCTTTCCTACAATGAGCAGTTCTTC. The whole variable domain, remainder taken from reference TRBV2 and TRBJ2-1, is EPEVTQTPSHQVTQMGQEVILRCVPISNHLYFYWYRQILGQKVEFLVSFYNNEISEKSEIFDDQFSVERPDGSNFTLKIRSTKLEDSAMYFCASRGARLSYNEQFFGPGTRLTVL.

The chain is built from TRBV19 and TRBJ1-2; D perhaps matches TRBD1 (6 bases). There are 15 residues in the CDR3. V was cut by 5 bases and J by 2 bases, with 15 bases left in between. Germline V gene sequence: CDR1 LNHDA, CDR2 SQIVND (reference sequence). The CDR3 region has the DNA TGTGCCAGTAGTCTCCAGAGTACAGGGAACTATGGCTACACCTTC. Translating gives CASSLQSTGNYGYTF. Using reference TRBV19 and TRBJ1-2 for the parts outside the CDR3, the full variable domain is DGGITQSPKYLFRKEGQNVTLSCEQNLNHDAMYWYRQDPGQGLRLIYYSQIVNDFQKGDIAEGYSVSREKKESFPLTVTSAQKNPTAFYLCASSLQSTGNYGYTFGSGTRLTVV.

V is TRBV11-3 and J is TRBJ2-7; D might be TRBD2 (6 bases). Germline V lookup: CDR1 SGHNT, CDR2 YENEEA. This CDR3 region has 15 residues. V lost 0 bases, J lost 5 bases, and 14 bases lay in between. This CDR3 reads CASSLDPSGRNEQYF. CDR3 DNA: TGTGCCAGCAGCTTAGATCCGTCAGGGAGGAACGAGCAGTACTTC.

The V call is TRBV28, the J call TRBJ2-4, with 10 bases lining up with TRBD1. V shed 1 base and J 5 bases; nucleotides not matched to a gene: 17. CDR3 length: 20 amino acids. The germline V gene has CDR1 MDHEN and CDR2 SYDVKM. As DNA, the CDR3 is TGTGCCAGCAGTTTATACAGGACAGGGGGTAATTCGGGCCCCGAAAACATTCAGTACTTC. Protein: CASSLYRTGGNSGPENIQYF.

Only a few counts were recorded for this clonotype. This chain links TRBV6-2 or TRBV6-3 with TRBJ1-1; D is perhaps TRBD1 (5 bases). CDR3 size: 14 residues. Trimming cost V 0 bases and J 0 bases, with 5 bases left between them. CDR1 MNHEY and CDR2 SVGEGT come from the germline V gene. The CDR3 DNA is TGTGCCAGCAGTTACTCGGGGGTGAACACTGAAGCTTTCTTT. Protein: CASSYSGVNTEAFF.

The chain joins TRBV5-6 to TRBJ1-6; unclear D gene. V gave up 3 bases and J gave up 8 bases, with 9 bases separating them. This CDR3 contains 13 residues. In germline, CDR1 is SGHDT, CDR2 YYEEEE. As DNA, the CDR3 is TGTGCCAGCAGCTGGCCTGGTGATTCACCCCTCCACTTT. This translates into CASSWPGDSPLHF.

This clonotype turned up a few times. V and J are TRBV20-1 and TRBJ2-7, with TRBD1 matching 9 bases. The CDR3 totals 13 residues. Germline V gene sequence: CDR1 DFQATT, CDR2 SNEGSKA (reference sequence). The junction had 6 bases not matched to a gene; V was cut back by 4 bases and J by 5 bases. DNA for the CDR3: TGCAGTGCTATGAACAGGGGGCGGGACGAGCAGTACTTC. Its translation: CSAMNRGRDEQYF.

The chain joins TRBV6-2 or TRBV6-3 to TRBJ2-7; 8 nucleotides match TRBD1. The germline CDR1 and CDR2 sequences are MNHEY and SVGEGT. This CDR3 contains 17 residues. V lost 2 bases, J lost 2 bases, and 11 bases stayed unmatched. For the CDR3, the DNA is TGTGCCAGCAGTTACCCCCCAGTTCTCAGGGGGCCCTACGAGCAGTACTTC. Translating it yields CASSYPPVLRGPYEQYF.

This chain links TRBV7-8 with TRBJ2-1; 8 bases map to TRBD2. Germline values: CDR1 SGHVS, CDR2 FQNEAQ. The CDR3 length is 15 residues. J lost 7 bases, V lost 2 bases, and 7 bases had no gene match. CDR3 nucleotides: TGTGCCAGCAGCTTAAGAGCGGGAGCAGGGAATGAGCAGTTCTTC. As protein: CASSLRAGAGNEQFF.

This clonotype was counted a few times. This chain connects TRBV20-1 to TRBJ1-1; 8 bases align to TRBD1. Trimming took 6 bases from V and 4 from J; bases not matched to a gene: 16. This CDR3 has 16 residues. The germline CDR1 and CDR2 sequences are DFQATT and SNEGSKA (reference sequence). CDR3 sequence reads: CSAPSTGEARSTEAFF. DNA for the CDR3: TGCAGTGCCCCATCGACAGGGGAAGCCCGCTCCACTGAAGCTTTCTTT.

The rearrangement links TRBV4-3 to TRBJ2-7, with 8 nucleotides matching TRBD1. Germline CDR1 is LGHNA and CDR2 is YSLEER. This CDR3 contains 15 residues. J was trimmed by 2 bases and V by 6 bases; bases with no gene match: 9. The CDR3 region has the DNA TGCGCCAGCAGTTTTCAGACAGGGGCAACCTACGAGCAGTACTTC. It codes for CASSFQTGATYEQYF.

This clonotype was picked up a small number of times. At one end the junction does not follow the germline gene, possibly because of a read error. V is TRBV11-2 and J is TRBJ1-2, with D possibly matching TRBD1 (5 bases). Germline V CDR1 and CDR2: SGHAT, FQNNGV. This CDR3 region has 15 residues. CDR3 coding DNA: TGTGCCAGCAGATTAGGCGCGACAGACCAGTATGGCTACACCTTC. Residues: CASRLGATDQYGYTF.

V usage is TRBV2 and J usage is TRBJ1-2; D is unclear. V lost 0 bases and J lost 5, with 4 bases in between. The CDR3 is 12 amino acids. CDR1 is SNHLY, CDR2 FYNNEI, per germline. CDR3: CASSEAGYGYTF. CDR3 coding DNA: TGTGCCAGCAGTGAAGCAGGGTATGGCTACACCTTC.

The chain couples TRBV7-9 to TRBJ1-5, with D unresolved. Germline lookup yields CDR1 SEHNR and CDR2 FQNEAQ (reference sequence). V lost 1 base to trimming and J lost 4 bases, with 11 bases between them. This CDR3 is built from 15 residues. The CDR3 loop reads CASSLDGPGNQPQHF. The CDR3 DNA is TGTGCCAGCAGCTTAGACGGGCCGGGGAATCAGCCCCAGCATTTT.

The table lists this clonotype with a few counts. The CDR3 coding sequence is TGTGCCAGCAGTTCCGGGGGGGTTTACGGAGAGACCCAGTACTTC. Translating it yields CASSSGGVYGETQYF. The V gene is TRBV6-2 or TRBV6-3, the J gene TRBJ2-5; 8 positions agree with TRBD2. The germline V gene has CDR1 MNHEY and CDR2 SVGEGT. The trim removed 4 bases at V and 4 bases at J, leaving 8 bases unmatched. The CDR3 extends over 15 amino acids.

V usage is TRBV19 and J usage is TRBJ1-1; 10 nucleotides match TRBD1. Looked up from germline, CDR1 is LNHDA and CDR2 is SQIVND (reference sequence). Trimming at V came to 5 bases and at J to 6 bases, leaving 3 bases not matched to a gene. CDR3 length: 13 residues. The CDR3 is CASSDRGRAEAFF. The CDR3 region has the DNA TGTGCCAGTAGTGACAGGGGGCGCGCTGAAGCTTTCTTT. Full variable domain (outside the CDR3, taken from reference TRBV19 and TRBJ1-1): DGGITQSPKYLFRKEGQNVTLSCEQNLNHDAMYWYRQDPGQGLRLIYYSQIVNDFQKGDIAEGYSVSREKKESFPLTVTSAQKNPTAFYLCASSDRGRAEAFFGQGTRLTVV.

There are a few counts of this clonotype. The rearrangement uses TRBV7-2 and TRBJ2-7, with 8 positions matching TRBD2. Germline loops: CDR1 SGHTA, CDR2 FQGNSA. V was pared by 3 bases and J by 0 bases, with 1 base of the junction left unmatched. This CDR3 comprises 14 residues. The CDR3 loop reads CASSFSGASYEQYF. The CDR3 DNA reads TGTGCCAGCAGCTTTAGCGGGGCCTCCTACGAGCAGTACTTC.

The chain has TRBV29-1 and TRBJ2-5; 7 nucleotides align to TRBD2. Germline V gene data show CDR1 as SQVTM and CDR2 as ANQGSEA. The V and J ends lost 4 bases and 4 bases, in that order; junction bases with no gene match: 6. The CDR3 totals 13 residues. The CDR3 reads CSVGLGGRETQYF. In nucleotides, the CDR3 is TGCAGCGTTGGATTGGGGGGGAGAGAGACCCAGTACTTC.

This clonotype showed up just a few times. The CDR3 sequence: CSTDSWGAEAFF. The CDR3 nucleotides read TGCAGCACAGACTCCTGGGGGGCTGAAGCTTTCTTT. This chain joins TRBV29-1 and TRBJ1-1; D possibly corresponds to TRBD1 (5 bases). The CDR3 runs 12 residues. CDR1 and CDR2 (germline): SQVTM, ANQGSEA. Trimming cost V 8 bases and J 6 bases, with 16 bases left between them.

The chain joins TRBV6-7 to TRBJ2-3; no reliable D call. TRBV6-7 carries the ORF label, with uncertain function. The V end lost 6 bases, the J end lost 6 bases, and 7 bases lay between the germline ends. The CDR3 length is 11 residues. CDR3 residues: CASSCGDTQYF. In DNA, the CDR3 is TGTGCCAGCAGCTGTGGGGATACGCAGTATTTT.

V is TRBV19 and J is TRBJ1-1; TRBD1 is a possible D gene (5 bases). The CDR3 sequence is 14 residues long. Germline CDR1 and CDR2: LNHDA and SQIVND (reference sequence). V was cut by 5 bases and J by 7 bases, with 17 bases left in between. This CDR3 reads CASSLGARSLEAFF. The CDR3 DNA follows: TGTGCCAGTAGTCTTGGGGCGCGGAGCCTTGAAGCTTTCTTT. Full variable domain (missing parts from reference TRBV19 and TRBJ1-1): DGGITQSPKYLFRKEGQNVTLSCEQNLNHDAMYWYRQDPGQGLRLIYYSQIVNDFQKGDIAEGYSVSREKKESFPLTVTSAQKNPTAFYLCASSLGARSLEAFFGQGTRLTVV.

V gene TRBV7-9 combines with J gene TRBJ2-1; 11 bases fit TRBD2. Unmatched junction bases numbered 7, after V lost 5 bases and J lost 7 bases. The CDR3 extends over 15 amino acids. The germline V gene has CDR1 SEHNR and CDR2 FQNEAQ (reference sequence). DNA of the CDR3: TGTGCCAGCAGCCTTAGCGGGGGGGCCAGTAATGAGCAGTTCTTC. Its translation: CASSLSGGASNEQFF.